The 13 T cell receptor beta chains below come from one sample, sequenced in a study of sequential checkpoint blockade in melanoma. The treatment is: randomized to nivolumab then ipilimumab (arm A) or the reverse (arm B). Using immunoSEQ multiplex PCR, the repertoire was profiled, and TCRdb retains in-frame clones only, with some absent. The table shows roughly 29,000 clones, with more than 80% occurring only once. The source was CD8+ T cells sorted from blood (inferred from file names), collected from a patient given nivolumab and ipilimumab in sequence. These receptors all come from a human donor with melanoma.

This chain links TRBV5-1 with TRBJ2-7; possibly TRBD2 for D (6 bases). V lost 0 bases and J 4 bases, leaving 11 bases between the germline ends. Germline V gene data show CDR1 as SGHRS and CDR2 as YFSETQ. This CDR3 spans 14 amino acids. Here the CDR3 DNA reads TGCGCCAGCAGCTTGGAAGCGGGCTCTTACGAGCAGTACTTC. Its protein is CASSLEAGSYEQYF.

The chain carries TRBV27 and TRBJ1-1; TRBD1 is a possible D gene (5 bases). From germline, CDR1 is MNHEY and CDR2 SMNVEV (reference sequence). V shed 2 bases and J shed 3 bases, with 10 bases lying between them. The CDR3 runs 14 residues. The CDR3 sequence is CASSLGRAYTEAFF. The CDR3 nucleotides are TGTGCCAGCAGTTTAGGCAGGGCGTACACTGAAGCTTTCTTT.

This clone has only a few counts. The CDR3 is CASSILDRVGNEQYF. For the CDR3, the DNA is TGTGCCAGTAGTATTCTCGACAGGGTGGGAAACGAGCAGTACTTC. The chain recombines TRBV19 with TRBJ2-7; 7 bases fit TRBD1. The germline gives CDR1 LNHDA, CDR2 SQIVND (reference sequence). This CDR3 is built from 15 residues. The trim removed 3 bases at V and 5 bases at J, leaving 10 bases unmatched. Based on the CDR3 plus reference TRBV19 and TRBJ2-7, the full variable domain is DGGITQSPKYLFRKEGQNVTLSCEQNLNHDAMYWYRQDPGQGLRLIYYSQIVNDFQKGDIAEGYSVSREKKESFPLTVTSAQKNPTAFYLCASSILDRVGNEQYFGPGTRLTVT.

The gene calls are TRBV7-9 and TRBJ1-6; no firm D call. CDR3 size: 11 residues. The V gene's germline CDR1 is SEHNR and CDR2 FQNEAQ (reference sequence). Trimming shortened V by 3 bases and J by 14 bases, and 8 bases separated the two germline ends. This CDR3 is CASSFSGALHF. Here the CDR3 DNA reads TGTGCCAGCAGCTTCTCCGGAGCCCTCCACTTT.

V and J are TRBV6-5 and TRBJ1-2; D uncertain. The V end was cut by 4 bases, the J end by 8 bases, with 11 bases between. Germline CDR1 reads MNHEY; CDR2 reads SVGAGI. The CDR3 sequence is 12 residues long. As DNA, the CDR3 is TGTGCCAGCAGTTCCCCGGGTGGGGGCTACACCTTC. Protein: CASSSPGGGYTF.

The chain employs TRBV11-3 and TRBJ2-1, with 8 nucleotides matching TRBD1. V shed 5 bases, J shed 6 bases, and the junction held 9 bases outside the gene matches. CDR3 length: 15 residues. Germline V gene lookup returns CDR1 SGHNT and CDR2 YENEEA. In DNA, the CDR3 is TGTGCCAGCAGCCGGCGGACAGGGTTGAGCAATGAGCAGTTCTTC. Amino acid sequence: CASSRRTGLSNEQFF. Complete variable domain (other parts from reference TRBV11-3 and TRBJ2-1): EAGVVQSPRYKIIEKKQPVAFWCNPISGHNTLYWYLQNLGQGPELLIRYENEEAVDDSQLPKDRFSAERLKGVDSTLKIQPAELGDSAVYLCASSRRTGLSNEQFFGPGTRLTVL.

The rearrangement joins TRBV5-1 to TRBJ2-7; 12 bases agree with TRBD1. Trimming took 5 bases from V and 4 from J; bases not matched to a gene: 4. The CDR3 sequence is 14 residues long. CDR1 SGHRS and CDR2 YFSETQ come from the germline V gene. The CDR3 is CASRPGQGAYEQYF. Here the CDR3 DNA reads TGCGCCAGCAGACCGGGACAGGGGGCTTACGAGCAGTACTTC.

J is TRBJ2-7 and V is TRBV7-9; D perhaps matches TRBD2 (5 bases). The germline CDR1 and CDR2 sequences are SEHNR and FQNEAQ (reference sequence). V dropped 5 bases and J dropped 3 bases, with 14 bases sitting between them. The CDR3 extends over 14 amino acids. The chain's CDR3 is CASSLVGDSYEQYF. In nucleotides, the CDR3 is TGTGCCAGCAGCCTCGTGGGAGATAGCTACGAGCAGTACTTC.

This clone is medium-sized (0.01 to 0.1%) in the sample. The chain has TRBV7-3 and TRBJ1-2, with 7 nucleotides matching TRBD1. Trimming at V came to 1 base and at J to 7 bases, leaving 6 bases not matched to a gene. The CDR3 loop spans 14 amino acids. Looked up from germline, CDR1 is SGHTA and CDR2 is FQGTGA. Here the CDR3 DNA reads TGTGCCAGCAGCTTAAGCCAGGGGGGAGTTGGCTACACCTTC. Translated, it gives CASSLSQGGVGYTF.

This chain links TRBV7-8 with TRBJ2-3, with TRBD1 as a possible D gene (6 bases). Germline CDR1 is SGHVS and CDR2 is FQNEAQ. The CDR3 totals 13 residues. Trimming removed 1 base from V and 4 bases from J, with 6 bases in between. The CDR3 DNA follows: TGTGCCAGCAGCTTAGAGGGGGCAGATACGCAGTATTTT. Its protein is CASSLEGADTQYF.

The rearrangement uses TRBV6-6 and TRBJ1-1; 9 bases are shared with TRBD1. Trimming cost V 2 bases and J 4 bases; bases outside gene matches: 5. This CDR3 has 15 residues. CDR1 is MNHNY and CDR2 is SVGAGI in the germline V gene (reference sequence). This CDR3 reads CASSYGQGWSTEAFF. For the CDR3, the DNA is TGTGCCAGCAGTTACGGACAGGGGTGGAGCACTGAAGCTTTCTTT.

The chain uses TRBV2 and TRBJ1-2, with unresolved D. The CDR3 spans 15 residues. V shed 4 bases and J shed 0 bases, with 12 bases lying between them. Germline-derived CDR1 and CDR2 are SNHLY and FYNNEI. Here the CDR3 reads CASSGETTANYGYTF. The CDR3 bases are TGTGCCAGCAGTGGGGAGACAACAGCTAACTATGGCTACACCTTC.

This clone was seen only a few times. V gene TRBV4-3 combines with J gene TRBJ1-1; the match to TRBD1 covers 7 bases. Germline CDR1 is LGHNA and CDR2 is YSLEER. The J segment lost 5 bases and the V segment lost 1 base, leaving 4 bases of the junction unmatched. CDR3 length: 14 amino acids. The CDR3 sequence: CASSQAGGETEAFF. The CDR3 DNA reads TGCGCCAGCAGCCAAGCAGGGGGAGAAACTGAAGCTTTCTTT.